These T cell receptor beta chains were read from a single sample in a study of shared clonotypes between healthy human individuals. Sequenced by immunoSEQ multiplex PCR; TCRdb stores in-frame clones only, minus some. The sample has about 480,000 clones, about three quarters seen once. Material: PBMCs. These receptors came from a woman aged 40 to 50 in good health. Some clones in this sample may be carry-over from other donors' samples. Both conserved end residues are part of each CDR3. The D gene is left open where the match is weak. Some rows have no size entry. The others give once, few or many, or a class for an expanded clone.

D gene	J gene	clone size	V gene	CDR3 DNA	CDR3 protein
-	TRBJ2-7	-	TRBV7-6	TGTGCCCGGGGACACGAGCAGTACTTC	CARGHEQYF
TRBD2	TRBJ2-1	-	TRBV5-1	TGCGCCAGCAGCTCCACTAGCGATTACAATGAGCAGTTCTTC	CASSSTSDYNEQFF
TRBD2	TRBJ2-3	-	TRBV30	TGTGCCTGGAGTGCACTAGCGGGAGGAGTAGCAGATACGCAGTATTTT	CAWSALAGGVADTQYF
-	TRBJ1-3	-	TRBV2	TGTGCCAGCAGGGAGTTCACCGTTTCAGGAAACACCATATATTTT	CASREFTVSGNTIYF
-	TRBJ2-2	-	TRBV7-2	TGTGCCAGCAGTATAAGAAGCACTTCGAACACCGGGGAGCTGTTTTTT	CASSIRSTSNTGELFF
TRBD2	TRBJ2-7	-	TRBV7-9	TGTGCCAGCAGCTGGGGAGGGACCTCCTACGAGCAGTACTTC	CASSWGGTSYEQYF
-	TRBJ2-1	-	TRBV7-9	TGTGCCAGCAGCTTCCTAGTTACTGAGCAGTTCTTC	CASSFLVTEQFF
TRBD1	TRBJ1-1	-	TRBV5-1	TGCGCCAGCAGCTATGGCCAGGGACAGGGGGCGAGGCCGAACACTGAAGCTTTCTTT	CASSYGQGQGARPNTEAFF
TRBD1	TRBJ2-7	-	TRBV6-1	TGTGCCAGCAGTTATGACAGGGCGGTCTACGAGCAGTACTTC	CASSYDRAVYEQYF
-	TRBJ1-4	-	TRBV4-3	TGCGCCAGCAGCCATGTGACTAATGAAAAACTGTTTTTT	CASSHVTNEKLFF
TRBD2	TRBJ2-5	-	TRBV7-9	TGTGCCAGCAGCGCGACTAGCGCAGAAGAGACCCAGTACTTC	CASSATSAEETQYF
TRBD2	TRBJ2-7	-	TRBV5-1	TGCGCCAGCTCTAGGGTGGGGTTAGCGGGAGGCGAGCAGTACTTC	CASSRVGLAGGEQYF
-	TRBJ2-7	-	TRBV4-1	TGCGCCAGCAGCCAAGCAACACCTTCCTACGAGCAGTACTTC	CASSQATPSYEQYF
TRBD2	TRBJ2-3	few	TRBV28	TGTGCCAGCAGTTTCCCCATAGCGGGAGGGCCCTTGGAAGTCGGCACAGATACGCAGTATTTT	CASSFPIAGGPLEVGTDTQYF
TRBD1	TRBJ2-3	-	TRBV4-1	TGCGCCAGCAGCCAAGACGGGGACAGCGGCACAGATACGCAGTATTTT	CASSQDGDSGTDTQYF
TRBD2	TRBJ2-2	-	TRBV9	TGTGCCAGCAGCCCCCGGGGGGATAACACCGGGGAGCTGTTTTTT	CASSPRGDNTGELFF
-	TRBJ1-4	few	TRBV28	TGTGCCAGCTCCCATCGGACAGACGGTGAAAAACTGTTTTTT	CASSHRTDGEKLFF
TRBD2	TRBJ2-1	-	TRBV11-3	TGTGCCAGCAGCCTCGGCGGCGGGAGGGCCGCCGCCTACAATGAGCAGTTCTTC	CASSLGGGRAAAYNEQFF
-	TRBJ2-2	-	TRBV7-3	TGTGCCAGCAGCAAACTGGTCGCCGGGGAGCTGTTTTTT	CASSKLVAGELFF
TRBD1	TRBJ1-2	-	TRBV18	TGTGCCAGCTCACCCGCGCGGACAGGAGAACTGAGTGGCTACACCTTC	CASSPARTGELSGYTF
-	TRBJ2-5	-	TRBV6-1	TGTGCCAGCAGTCCTCCGGGACAAGAGACCCAGTACTTC	CASSPPGQETQYF
-	TRBJ2-1	-	TRBV10-1	TGCGCCAGCAGTGAGTCGTCTGGGGAGCAGTTCTTC	CASSESSGEQFF
-	TRBJ2-5	-	TRBV13	TGTGCCAGCAGCTTCGGGTTACAAGAGACCCAGTACTTC	CASSFGLQETQYF
-	TRBJ1-2	-	TRBV10-3	TGTGCCATCAGTGAGGGACAGACCTATGGCTACACCTTC	CAISEGQTYGYTF
TRBD2	TRBJ2-3	-	TRBV28	TGTGCCAGCAGGGAAGCGGGAGGGCTCGGGGGCACAGATACGCAGTATTTT	CASREAGGLGGTDTQYF
-	TRBJ2-3	-	TRBV9	TGTGCCAGCAGTGACGGATTAGCGGCAGATACGCAGTATTTT	CASSDGLAADTQYF
TRBD2	TRBJ2-1	-	TRBV4-1	TGCGCCACCAGGGGGACTAGCGGGGGCTCCTACAATGAGCAGTTCTTC	CATRGTSGGSYNEQFF
-	TRBJ1-4	-	TRBV11-2	TGTGCCAGCAGCTTGATAGGAGGGGGGATTAATGAAAAACTGTTTTTT	CASSLIGGGINEKLFF
-	TRBJ1-2	-	TRBV19	TGTGCCAGTAGTATAGGCCTCCAGAGGTATGGCTACACCTTC	CASSIGLQRYGYTF
TRBD1	TRBJ1-2	-	TRBV30	TGTGACTGGACGGGACAGGGGGCAATTGGCTACACCTTC	CDWTGQGAIGYTF
TRBD1	TRBJ1-3	-	TRBV5-1	TGCGCCAGCAGACATACAGGGGAGGGAAACACCATATATTTT	CASRHTGEGNTIYF
-	TRBJ1-4	-	TRBV29-1	TGCAGCGTTGTCCACTTTGAAAAACTGTTTTTT	CSVVHFEKLFF
TRBD2	TRBJ2-1	-	TRBV7-7	TGTGCTAGCAGCTTACAGCGGGAGATAGGTGAGCAGTTCTTC	CASSLQREIGEQFF
-	TRBJ1-5	many	TRBV2	TGTGCCAGCACCCGGGCCACTTCTCGTGGCAATCAGCCCCAGCATTTT	CASTRATSRGNQPQHF
-	TRBJ1-1	-	TRBV29-1	TGCAGCGCCGGGGGGTACGTGGATGAGAAAACTGAAGCTTTCTTT	CSAGGYVDEKTEAFF
-	TRBJ2-1	-	TRBV6-6	TGTGCCAGCAGTTACGGGGGACCCAAGTACAATGAGCAGTTCTTC	CASSYGGPKYNEQFF
TRBD2	TRBJ2-3	-	TRBV5-1	TGCGCCAGCAGGCCTCCGGGACTAGCGACAGATACGCAGTATTTT	CASRPPGLATDTQYF
-	TRBJ1-1	-	TRBV6-5	TGTGCCAGCAGTTACGCCGGGTTCCAGGGGCACACTGAAGCTTTCTTT	CASSYAGFQGHTEAFF
-	TRBJ1-4	-	TRBV10-2	TGCGCCAGCAGTGGGGGAGGGGATGAAAAACTGTTTTTT	CASSGGGDEKLFF
-	TRBJ2-1	-	TRBV5-1	TGCGCCAGCAGCTTGGCCGGGAATAATGAGCAGTTCTTC	CASSLAGNNEQFF
TRBD2	TRBJ2-1	-	TRBV9	TGTGCCAGCAACATCGGGACTAGCATTTACAATGAGCAGTTCTTC	CASNIGTSIYNEQFF
TRBD1	TRBJ1-4	few	TRBV7-7	TGTGCTAGCCACCGGCGGGACAGGGGTATGGCTAATGAAAAACTGTTTTTT	CASHRRDRGMANEKLFF
-	TRBJ1-1	once	TRBV19	TGTGCCAGTAGAGTCCCATTGCAGGGTGGCACTGAAGCTTTCTTT	CASRVPLQGGTEAFF
TRBD1	TRBJ1-4	-	TRBV11-2	TGTGCCAGCAGCCTGACAGGGTCGGATGAAAAACTGTTTTTT	CASSLTGSDEKLFF
-	TRBJ1-2	-	TRBV11-2	TGTGCCAGCAGCTTAGCCGGGGGCGGCAACTATGGCTACACCTTC	CASSLAGGGNYGYTF
-	TRBJ1-1	-	TRBV11-1	TGTGCCAGCAGCTCTGACGAACTGGGGATCACTGAAGCTTTCTTT	CASSSDELGITEAFF
-	TRBJ1-2	few	TRBV7-8	TGTGCCAGCAGCCCTACGGGGGCAACCAACTATGGCTACACCTTC	CASSPTGATNYGYTF